This entry lists 19 T cell receptor beta chains sequenced from one sample in a study of T cells in Graves' hyperthyroidism and ophthalmopathy. The CDR3 regions of TCR beta were amplified from RNA transcripts. HTBI primers were employed in a first-round RT-PCR of the TCR CDR3. TCRdb itself ran the multiplex PCR reads through MiXCR, one entry per CDR3 protein. The top ten hold about 25% of the sample, which has about 280,000 distinct CDR3 sequences, around 25% seen once. Sequenced: blood. These receptors originate from a middle-aged man with Graves' hyperthyroidism that later progressed to Graves' ophthalmopathy.

This clonotype was detected ten times or more. The CDR3 loop is CASNSSPGYYEQYF. CDR3 sequence (DNA): TGTGCCAGCAATTCATCCCCAGGCTACTACGAGCAGTACTTC. The rearrangement uses TRBV12-3 or TRBV12-4 and TRBJ2-7, with no clear D. V dropped 7 bases and J dropped 3 bases, with 16 bases sitting between them. The CDR3 spans 14 residues.

The chain carries TRBV7-2 and TRBJ2-5; D possibly corresponds to TRBD2 (6 bases). Per the germline V gene, CDR1 is SGHTA and CDR2 is FQGNSA. The CDR3 totals 16 residues. V was shortened by 2 bases and J by 3 bases, with 16 bases between the two germline ends. CDR3 nucleotide sequence: TGTGCCAGCAGCTTAAGTAACGGAGGGTATAAAGAGACCCAGTACTTC. Translating it yields CASSLSNGGYKETQYF.

Here the CDR3 reads CASATEETQYF. The CDR3 bases are TGTGCTAGTGCCACAGAAGAGACCCAGTACTTC. V gene TRBV12-5 combines with J gene TRBJ2-5; D uncertain. The CDR3 extends over 11 amino acids. V lost 7 bases, J lost 3 bases, and 6 bases lay in between. Germline values: CDR1 LGHNT, CDR2 FRNRAP.

This clonotype has a count of ten or more. The chain carries TRBV5-1 and TRBJ2-4, with D possibly being TRBD2 (7 bases). CDR1 and CDR2 from the germline V gene are SGHRS and YFSETQ. V was pared by 5 bases and J by 5 bases, with 17 bases between. The CDR3 loop spans 15 amino acids. The CDR3 DNA reads TGCGCCAGCAGGAAATACGGGGGGCGCCAAAACATTCAGTACTTC. Its protein product is CASRKYGGRQNIQYF.

The chain recombines TRBV25-1 with TRBJ2-7, with a tentative D call TRBD2 (7 bases). V lost 8 bases to trimming and J lost 6 bases, with 17 bases between them. The CDR3 runs 13 residues. Germline V lookup: CDR1 MGHDK, CDR2 SYGVNS. The CDR3 sequence: CASCRGASREQYF. CDR3 nucleotide sequence: TGTGCCAGCTGTCGGGGGGCCTCTCGCGAGCAGTACTTC.

This clonotype was recorded at least ten times. This chain uses TRBV7-9 with TRBJ1-3; D is perhaps TRBD1 (5 bases). The CDR3 has 15 residues. CDR1 SEHNR and CDR2 FQNEAQ come from the germline V gene (reference sequence). Deletions cut 0 bases from V and 2 bases from J, with 8 bases between. CDR3 DNA: TGTGCCAGCAGCTTAGCCAGGGCCGCTGGAAACACCATATATTTT. This sequence encodes CASSLARAAGNTIYF.

This clonotype was detected many times. The junction departs from germline at one end; a sequencing error may be responsible. Written as DNA, the CDR3 is TGTGCCTGGAGTGTAGCGTCTGCCATCGTCTTT. This codes for CAWSVASAIVF. The chain joins TRBV30 to TRBJ1-1; D ambiguous. CDR3 length equals 11 residues. Germline V lookup: CDR1 GTSNPN, CDR2 SVGIG (reference sequence).

The V call is TRBV20-1, the J call TRBJ2-7, with TRBD2 matching over 14 bases. The germline V gene has CDR1 DFQATT and CDR2 SNEGSKA (reference sequence). V dropped 6 bases and J dropped 4; count of bases not matched to a gene: 2. The CDR3 spans 13 residues. The CDR3 loop is CSARTSGRYEQYF. The CDR3 DNA follows: TGCAGTGCCAGGACTAGCGGGAGGTACGAGCAGTACTTC.

This clonotype was recorded many times. The chain recombines TRBV19 with TRBJ1-5, with a tentative D call TRBD1 (5 bases). CDR1 and CDR2 (germline): LNHDA, SQIVND (reference sequence). The V and J ends lost 6 bases and 6 bases respectively, with 18 bases between them. The CDR3 length is 15 residues. The CDR3 DNA reads as TGTGCCAGTAGAAGTAAGTCAGGGTTGGGTCAGCCCCAGCATTTT. Amino acids: CASRSKSGLGQPQHF.

This clonotype has at least ten counts. The chain uses TRBV11-3 and TRBJ2-7; D might be TRBD1 (6 bases). Germline-derived CDR1 and CDR2 are SGHNT and YENEEA. The CDR3 extends over 15 amino acids. Trimming removed 2 bases at V and 3 bases at J, with 14 bases between. Written as DNA, the CDR3 is TGTGCCAGCAGCTTAAGACAGGAGCTTTTCTACGAGCAGTACTTC. It specifies CASSLRQELFYEQYF.

This clonotype was observed many times. The chain links TRBV27 to TRBJ1-1; no clear D gene. CDR3 length: 15 amino acids. The germline V and J ends were trimmed by 1 base and 8 bases, with 17 bases remaining between them. Germline V CDR1 and CDR2: MNHEY, SMNVEV (reference sequence). In nucleotides, the CDR3 is TGTGCCAGCAGTTTATACGGCATCCCTGGCTTAGAAGCTTTCTTT. Translation gives CASSLYGIPGLEAFF.

The V call is TRBV12-3 or TRBV12-4, the J call TRBJ1-2, with 12 bases matching TRBD1. J was trimmed by 3 bases and V by 4 bases; bases with no gene match: 12. The CDR3 runs to 18 residues. The DNA of the CDR3 is TGTGCCAGCAGTTCAAACGGGGACAGGGGGCTTTTCGACTATGGCTACACCTTC. It codes for CASSSNGDRGLFDYGYTF.

In regard to this clonotype: A much larger clonotype is one base distant, so this may be a read error. The CDR3 DNA sequence: TGTGCCACCAGTGAAGCGGGCTCCTACGAGCAGTACTTC. As protein: CATSEAGSYEQYF. The chain joins TRBV24-1 to TRBJ2-7; D possibly corresponds to TRBD2 (6 bases). Germline CDR1 and CDR2: KGHDR and SFDVKD. Trimming cost V 4 bases and J 0 bases, with 6 bases left between them. The CDR3 loop spans 13 amino acids.

This clonotype came up many times. V usage is TRBV2 and J usage is TRBJ2-7; D possibly corresponds to TRBD1 (7 bases). Deletions cut 3 bases from V and 6 bases from J, with 18 bases between. Germline CDR1 reads SNHLY; CDR2 reads FYNNEI. The CDR3 runs 15 residues. The CDR3 DNA sequence: TGTGCCAGCAGTGACCCGACAGGGAGGTTGTTCGAGCAGTACTTC. It encodes CASSDPTGRLFEQYF.

This clonotype came up many times. This chain connects TRBV4-2 to TRBJ1-2; TRBD1 might be the D (5 bases). V shed 2 bases and J shed 2 bases, with 15 bases lying between them. The CDR3 is made up of 16 amino acids. The germline gives CDR1 LGHNA, CDR2 YNFKEQ. The CDR3 sequence: CASSQNKRQSNYGYTF. Here the CDR3 DNA reads TGTGCCAGCAGCCAAAACAAAAGACAGTCGAACTATGGCTACACCTTC.

This clonotype was counted at least ten times. The genes are TRBV20-1 and TRBJ2-7; D is possibly TRBD1 (5 bases). V gave up 3 bases and J gave up 4 bases, with 19 bases separating them. The CDR3 contains 15 residues. CDR1 and CDR2 from the germline V gene are DFQATT and SNEGSKA (reference sequence). CDR3 DNA: TGCAGTGCTAGTCCCTTTGGGGCCGCCCGATACGAGCAGTACTTC. It translates to CSASPFGAARYEQYF.

This clonotype was detected ten times or more. At one of its ends the junction is not consistent with the germline gene, which may arise from a read error. The V call is TRBV7-9, the J call TRBJ1-2, with D unresolved. This CDR3 region has 15 residues. Germline lookup yields CDR1 SEHNR and CDR2 FQNEAQ (reference sequence). In nucleotides, the CDR3 is TGTGCCAGCAGCTTAGTTGGCAGGACCAACTTTGGCTACACCTTC. It translates to CASSLVGRTNFGYTF.

This clonotype has a count of ten or more. J is TRBJ2-7 and V is TRBV7-9; possibly TRBD1 for D (5 bases). Per the germline V gene, CDR1 is SEHNR and CDR2 is FQNEAQ (reference sequence). This CDR3 has 13 amino acids. V shed 6 bases and J shed 5 bases, with 14 bases lying between them. CDR3 sequence reads: CASRQNQGHEQYF. Written as DNA, the CDR3 is TGTGCCAGCAGGCAAAATCAGGGTCACGAGCAGTACTTC.

This clonotype was observed a few times. With a much larger clone just one base away, this may be a read error. The chain carries TRBV6-1 and TRBJ2-2; a possible D gene is TRBD2 (6 bases). The CDR3 is 13 amino acids. Germline lookup yields CDR1 MNHNS and CDR2 SASEGT. The CDR3 nucleotides are TGTGCCAGCAGGGCAGGGTGGGCCGGGGGGCTGTTTTTT. Amino acid sequence: CASRAGWAGGLFF.